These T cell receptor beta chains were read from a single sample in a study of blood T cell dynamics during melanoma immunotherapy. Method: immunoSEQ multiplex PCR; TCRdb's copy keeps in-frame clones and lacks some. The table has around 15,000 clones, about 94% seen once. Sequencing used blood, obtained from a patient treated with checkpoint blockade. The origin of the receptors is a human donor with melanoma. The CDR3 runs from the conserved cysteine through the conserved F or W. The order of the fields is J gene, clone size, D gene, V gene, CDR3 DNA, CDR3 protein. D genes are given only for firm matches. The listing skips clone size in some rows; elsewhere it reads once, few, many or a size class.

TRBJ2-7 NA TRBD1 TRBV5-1 TGCGCCAGCAGCGGACAAGGGACAGGGTTCGGGGAGCAGTACTTC CASSGQGTGFGEQYF
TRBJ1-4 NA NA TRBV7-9 TGTGCCAGCAGCTTCGGAGGCGTAAACGAAAAACTGTTTTTT CASSFGGVNEKLFF
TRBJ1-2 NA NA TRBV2 TGTGCCAGCAGTGTACAGGCGCGATATGGCTACACCTTC CASSVQARYGYTF
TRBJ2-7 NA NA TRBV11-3 TGTGCCAGCAGCTTATCTAGAAGCTCCTACGAGCAGTACTTC CASSLSRSSYEQYF
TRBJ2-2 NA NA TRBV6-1 TGTGCCAGCAGTGGCGTCACAGGATCCGGCGACACCGGGGAGCTGTTTTTT CASSGVTGSGDTGELFF
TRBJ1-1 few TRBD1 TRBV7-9 TGTGCCAGCAGCTCCTGGGACAGGTCAAACACTGAAGCTTTCTTT CASSSWDRSNTEAFF
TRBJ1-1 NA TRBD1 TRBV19 TGTGCCAGTAGTATACGCTCAGGGGGCAAGCACACTGAAGCTTTCTTT CASSIRSGGKHTEAFF
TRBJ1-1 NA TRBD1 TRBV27 TGTGCCAGCAGTCTTTACTCGGGACAGGGGGTTTGGAACACTGAAGCTTTCTTT CASSLYSGQGVWNTEAFF
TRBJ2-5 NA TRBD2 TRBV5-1 TGCGCCAGCAGCTACCAGCTAGCGGCCCAAGAGACCCAGTACTTC CASSYQLAAQETQYF
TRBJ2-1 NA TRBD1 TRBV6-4 TGTGCCAGCAGCCCTAGCCGGGACAGGTTGGACAATGAGCAGTTCTTC CASSPSRDRLDNEQFF
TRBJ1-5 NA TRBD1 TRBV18 TGTGCCAGCTCACCTGATCGCCCGGGACAGCCTAATCAGCCCCAGCATTTT CASSPDRPGQPNQPQHF
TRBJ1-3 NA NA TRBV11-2 TGTGCCAGCAGCTCCCAGTTTACTGGAAACACCATATATTTT CASSSQFTGNTIYF
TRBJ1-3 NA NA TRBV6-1 TGTGCCAGCAGTGACGGCATCTCTGGAAACACCATATATTTT CASSDGISGNTIYF
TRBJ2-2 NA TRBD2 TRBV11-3 TGTGCCAGCAGCTTGGCTAGCGGGGGCACCGGGGAGCTGTTTTTT CASSLASGGTGELFF
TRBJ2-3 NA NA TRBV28 TGTGCCAGCAGTTTTTTGAGCGGCACAGATACGCAGTATTTT CASSFLSGTDTQYF
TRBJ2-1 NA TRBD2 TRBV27 TGTGCCATCAAGGAGGGTAGCGGGAGGGCTGAGCAGTTCTTC CAIKEGSGRAEQFF
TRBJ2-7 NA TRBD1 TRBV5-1 TGCGCCAGCAGCTTGGATGGACAGGGAGTGAGGGAGCAGTACTTC CASSLDGQGVREQYF
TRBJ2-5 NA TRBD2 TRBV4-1 TGCGCCAGCGCCCGCACGGAGCGGGATCTAGAGACCCAGTACTTC CASARTERDLETQYF
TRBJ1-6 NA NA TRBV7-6 TGTGCCAGCAGCCGCCTAGGTACACCCCTCCACTTT CASSRLGTPLHF
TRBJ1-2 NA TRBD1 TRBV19 TGTGCCAGTAGTATAGGGGACAGGGTAGTCTATGGCTACACCTTC CASSIGDRVVYGYTF
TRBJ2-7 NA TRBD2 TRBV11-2 TGTGCCAGCAGCCCTCTTACCGGGACTAGAAATGAGCAGTACTTC CASSPLTGTRNEQYF
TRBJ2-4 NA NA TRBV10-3 TGTGCCATCAGTGAGTCGACAACGGGCCGGGCCAAAAACATTCAGTACTTC CAISESTTGRAKNIQYF
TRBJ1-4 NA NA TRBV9 TGTGCCAGCAGCGGTCACGGGGGTGCTGAAAAACTGTTTTTT CASSGHGGAEKLFF
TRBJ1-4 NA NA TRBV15 TGTGCCACCAGCATACAGGGAATTCGGGTTAATGAAAAACTGTTTTTT CATSIQGIRVNEKLFF
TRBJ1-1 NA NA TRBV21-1 TGTGCCAGCAGATTTCTCACTGAAGCTTTCTTT CASRFLTEAFF
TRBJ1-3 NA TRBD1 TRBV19 TGTGCCAGTCTGGAGGGGGCTACTGGAAACACCATATATTTT CASLEGATGNTIYF
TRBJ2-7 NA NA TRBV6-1 TGTGCCAGCAGGCCCGATCGGAAGACCTACGAGCAGTACTTC CASRPDRKTYEQYF
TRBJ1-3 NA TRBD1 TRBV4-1 TGCGCCAGCAGCCGCGGACAGGGTAGTAGAAACACCATATATTTT CASSRGQGSRNTIYF
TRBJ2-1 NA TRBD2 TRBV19 TGTGCCAGTAGTATAGATCAGCCAGCGGGAGGTTCCAATGAGCAGTTCTTC CASSIDQPAGGSNEQFF
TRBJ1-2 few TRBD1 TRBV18 TGTGCCAGCTCACCCTGGGACAGGGGGGATGAAGGCTACACCTTC CASSPWDRGDEGYTF
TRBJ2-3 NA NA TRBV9 TGTGCCAGCAGCGTACTAGGAGATACGCAGTATTTT CASSVLGDTQYF
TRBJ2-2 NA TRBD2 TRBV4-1 TGCGCCAGCAGCGAACTAGCGGGGGGAATCGGGGAGCTGTTTTTT CASSELAGGIGELFF
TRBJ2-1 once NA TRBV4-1 TGCGCCAGCAGCCAAGTTGCGGGGGCCAGGTATGAGCAGTTCTTC CASSQVAGARYEQFF
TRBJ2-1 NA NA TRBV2 TGTGCCAGCACCGTCCAGCGGGTAACTTCCAATGAGCAGTTCTTC CASTVQRVTSNEQFF
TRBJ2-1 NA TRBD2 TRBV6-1 TGTGCCAGCAGTGGCCGACTAGCCCACAATGAGCAGTTCTTC CASSGRLAHNEQFF
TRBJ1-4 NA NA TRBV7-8 TGTGCCAGCAGCTTTGGGGAAAGTGAAAAACTGTTTTTT CASSFGESEKLFF
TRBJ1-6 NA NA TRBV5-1 TGCGCCAGCAGCTTAGGCGACACTCGAAATTCACCCCTCCACTTT CASSLGDTRNSPLHF
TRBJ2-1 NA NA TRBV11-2 TGTGCCAGCAGCCCGGGGTCCGGGTATGATGAGCAGTTCTTC CASSPGSGYDEQFF
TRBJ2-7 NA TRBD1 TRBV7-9 TGTGCCAGCAGCTCCGGGACAGGCGCCAGGGGGGCCGAGCAGTACTTC CASSSGTGARGAEQYF
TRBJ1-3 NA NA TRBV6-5 TGTGCCAGCAGTTACAAGGGGGTCTCTGGAAACACCATATATTTT CASSYKGVSGNTIYF
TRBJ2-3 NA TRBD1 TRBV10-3 TGTGCCATCAGTGATCAGGGGGTGGGCACAGATACGCAGTATTTT CAISDQGVGTDTQYF
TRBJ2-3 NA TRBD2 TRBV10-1 TGCGCCAGCAGTGAGAGTCCGACTAGCGGGAGGGGAGATACGCAGTATTTT CASSESPTSGRGDTQYF
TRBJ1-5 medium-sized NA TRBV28 TGTGCCAGCAGTTTTCAACAGGGCGGTAGGAAGGATCAGCCCCAGCATTTT CASSFQQGGRKDQPQHF
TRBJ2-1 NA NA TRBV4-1 TGCGCCAGCAGCCAAGATTCCGTAGCGCCCAATGAGCAGTTCTTC CASSQDSVAPNEQFF
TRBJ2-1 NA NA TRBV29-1 TGCAGCGTTGAAGGTCTGCGGGGTGAGCAGTTCTTC CSVEGLRGEQFF
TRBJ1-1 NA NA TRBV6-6 TGTGCCAGCTGGGGCGGAGGGGGATGGAGCACTGAAGCTTTCTTT CASWGGGGWSTEAFF
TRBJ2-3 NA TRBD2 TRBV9 TGTGCCAGCAGCGTTACATCGGGAGGGACAGATACGCAGTATTTT CASSVTSGGTDTQYF
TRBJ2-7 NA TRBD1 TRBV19 TGTGCCAGTAGTGAGGGACAGATACGCTACGAGCAGTACTTC CASSEGQIRYEQYF
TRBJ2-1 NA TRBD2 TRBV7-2 TGTGCCAGCAGCTCCCGGACTAGCGGGAGGGCTGCCAATGAGCAGTTCTTC CASSSRTSGRAANEQFF
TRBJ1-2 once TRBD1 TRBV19 TGTGCCAGTAGTATGAGGGGACAGGTCGACTATGGCTACACCTTC CASSMRGQVDYGYTF
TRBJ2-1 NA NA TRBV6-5 TGTGCCAGCAGTTCCGGACCAGATCGCCAGTTCTTC CASSSGPDRQFF
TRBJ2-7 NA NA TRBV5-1 TGCGCCAGCAGCTCCGACAGTGGCTCCTACGAGCAGTACTTC CASSSDSGSYEQYF